The rows below give T cell receptor beta chains drawn from one sample of a study of cytomegalovirus exposure and HLA in healthy donors. The repertoire was sequenced with immunoSEQ multiplex PCR; TCRdb's copy has only in-frame clones and lacks some. The sample includes under 250,000 clones, roughly 85% of them seen just once. The specimen was PBMCs. The receptors derive from a woman aged 45-59 years in good health and CMV-seronegative. CDR3s include the opening cysteine and the closing phenylalanine or tryptophan. A D gene is named only where the DNA matches it firmly. Size is omitted from some rows. Given values are once, few, many or a class for expanded clones.

D gene | J gene | clone size | V gene | CDR3 protein | CDR3 DNA
NA | TRBJ1-1 | NA | TRBV19 | CASIPGRRNTEAFF | TGTGCCAGTATTCCAGGGAGGCGGAACACTGAAGCTTTCTTT
NA | TRBJ1-1 | NA | TRBV19 | CASSIDTEAFF | TGTGCCAGTAGTATCGACACTGAAGCTTTCTTT
NA | TRBJ2-1 | once | TRBV14 | CASTRSGNEQFF | TGTGCCAGCACCAGGTCCGGCAATGAGCAGTTCTTC
NA | TRBJ1-2 | NA | TRBV25-1 | CASSVSAYGYTF | TGTGCCAGCAGTGTGAGCGCCTATGGCTACACCTTC
NA | TRBJ2-7 | NA | TRBV5-1 | CASRPAGTSTYEQYF | TGCGCCAGCAGACCTGCCGGGACATCGACCTACGAGCAGTACTTC
NA | TRBJ2-7 | NA | TRBV11-2 | CASSPKGGQGGYEQYF | TGTGCCAGCAGCCCTAAAGGGGGGCAGGGGGGCTACGAGCAGTACTTC
NA | TRBJ1-2 | NA | TRBV5-1 | CASSSGVVRYGYTF | TGCGCCAGCAGCTCCGGAGTAGTCCGCTATGGCTACACCTTC
NA | TRBJ1-5 | once | TRBV2 | CASSEGGGKKARSNQPQHF | TGTGCCAGCAGTGAAGGGGGGGGAAAAAAGGCTCGGAGCAATCAGCCCCAGCATTTT
NA | TRBJ1-1 | NA | TRBV7-9 | CASRAHRRAFF | TGTGCCAGCAGGGCACACAGACGGGCTTTCTTT
NA | TRBJ2-3 | NA | TRBV13 | CASSLASLRGAEYTDTQYF | TGTGCCAGCAGCTTAGCCTCCCTCCGGGGGGCAGAGTACACAGATACGCAGTATTTT
TRBD2 | TRBJ2-1 | NA | TRBV6-5 | CASSWGLADNEQFF | TGTGCCAGCAGTTGGGGACTAGCGGACAATGAGCAGTTCTTC
TRBD2 | TRBJ2-1 | NA | TRBV18 | CASSPPAGGPHNEQFF | TGTGCCAGCTCACCACCGGCGGGAGGGCCGCACAATGAGCAGTTCTTC
TRBD1 | TRBJ2-7 | NA | TRBV27 | CASRLLSGQGIEQYF | TGTGCCAGCAGACTCCTATCGGGACAGGGGATCGAGCAGTACTTC
TRBD2 | TRBJ2-5 | NA | TRBV7-8 | CASSPTSGRALVQETQYF | TGTGCCAGCAGCCCCACTAGCGGGAGGGCCCTGGTTCAAGAGACCCAGTACTTC
NA | TRBJ2-7 | NA | TRBV27 | CASSRAGTYSYEQYF | TGTGCCAGCAGCCGGGCCGGGACATACTCCTACGAGCAGTACTTC
TRBD2 | TRBJ2-3 | NA | TRBV18 | CASSPPSGVDTQYF | TGTGCCAGCTCACCACCTAGCGGGGTAGATACGCAGTATTTT
NA | TRBJ1-5 | NA | TRBV7-2 | CASSTGQRDNQPQHF | TGTGCCAGCAGCACCGGACAGAGAGACAATCAGCCCCAGCATTTT
TRBD1 | TRBJ2-5 | NA | TRBV2 | CASSRPVSLFKGTGEQETQYF | TGTGCCAGCAGCCGACCCGTCTCCCTTTTCAAGGGGACAGGAGAACAAGAGACCCAGTACTTC